This T cell receptor (beta chain) was retrieved from a study of T cells in Graves' hyperthyroidism and ophthalmopathy. Study-wide background: Pretreatment peripheral blood was obtained at initial diagnosis.

The investigators amplified TCR beta CDR3 regions from RNA transcripts. TCR CDR3 underwent first-round RT-PCR with the HTBI primer set. MiXCR was run by TCRdb on the multiplex PCR reads, yielding one entry per CDR3 protein. The profile shows hundreds of thousands of distinct CDR3 sequences, more than 20% of them singletons. Exclusion of a patient resulted from uncontrolled infection, other autoimmune disease, pregnancy or lactation. Notes on this clonotype: Antigen: not known.

Trimming shortened V by 8 bases and J by 1 base, and 15 bases separated the two germline ends. CDR3 size: 14 residues. Germline values: CDR1 SGHRS, CDR2 YFSETQ. Study-wide findings and caveats: Model output signaled ophthalmopathy a median about seven months ahead of onset.

This TCR came from a man between 25 and 39 years old with Graves' ophthalmopathy. V and J are TRBV5-1 and TRBJ1-1, with a weak D call TRBD1 (6 bases). The sample consisted of blood. CDR3 coding DNA: TGCGCCAGTAACTCTGGACAGACGAACACTGAAGCTTTCTTT. Translating it yields CASNSGQTNTEAFF.